A single sample is the source of the 18 T cell receptor beta chains below, sequenced in a study of technical replicates of blood from a few donors. Data came from immunoSEQ multiplex PCR; TCRdb stores just in-frame clones and leaves some out. The sample records just under 60,000 clones, approximately 95% being singletons. The specimen was PBMCs. Receptors originate from a human donor in good health. Some clones in this sample may be carry-over from other donors' samples.

This clone was counted once. The rearrangement uses TRBV19 and TRBJ2-1, with 7 bases lining up with TRBD2. This CDR3 is built from 13 residues. Germline trimming cut 7 bases from V and 3 bases from J; bases unmatched to any gene: 3. Germline-derived CDR1 and CDR2 are LNHDA and SQIVND (reference sequence). CDR3 loop: CASTGDYYNEQFF. Here the CDR3 DNA reads TGTGCCAGTACCGGGGACTACTACAATGAGCAGTTCTTC.

J is TRBJ1-1 and V is TRBV6-1; D gene uncertain. V gave up 5 bases and J gave up 6 bases, with 13 bases separating them. The CDR3 consists of 13 residues. Germline V gene data show CDR1 as MNHNS and CDR2 as SASEGT. This CDR3 is CASSLGPLAEAFF. The CDR3 nucleotides read TGTGCCAGCAGTCTCGGTCCTTTGGCTGAAGCTTTCTTT.

This chain links TRBV5-6 with TRBJ2-3; perhaps TRBD1 as D (5 bases). CDR3 length: 15 amino acids. V was shortened by 1 base and J by 0 bases, with 9 bases between the two germline ends. Germline lookup yields CDR1 SGHDT and CDR2 YYEEEE. The CDR3 DNA reads TGTGCCAGCAGCTTGCTGAGACAGAGCACAGATACGCAGTATTTT. It yields the protein CASSLLRQSTDTQYF.

The gene calls are TRBV12-2 and TRBJ1-2. TRBV12-2 is given as a pseudogene. The CDR3 length is 16 residues. The CDR3, as DNA: TGTGCAAGTCATAAGGGAGTTAGGTTCGGTAACTATGGCTACACCTTC. It yields the protein CASHKGVRFGNYGYTF.

The chain employs TRBV2 and TRBJ1-5; perhaps TRBD1 as D (5 bases). The CDR3 has 15 residues. The V end was cut by 8 bases, the J end by 0 bases, with 14 bases between. CDR1 SNHLY and CDR2 FYNNEI come from the germline V gene. The CDR3 reads CASRPAGDSNQPQHF. The CDR3 DNA reads as TGTGCCAGCCGACCTGCGGGGGATAGCAATCAGCCCCAGCATTTT.

The chain combines TRBV21-1 with TRBJ1-5. TRBV21-1 has pseudogene status. The length of the CDR3 is 16 residues. CDR3 bases: TGTGCCAGCAGCCTACACCCGGGGAGGAGCAATCAGCCCCAGCATTTT. Translating it yields CASSLHPGRSNQPQHF.

V usage is TRBV6-6 and J usage is TRBJ2-2, with D possibly matching TRBD2 (5 bases). This CDR3 contains 14 residues. The germline gives CDR1 MNHNY, CDR2 SVGAGI (reference sequence). Trimming took off 7 bases at V and 2 bases at J, with 11 bases between the two ends. The CDR3: CASTLLGNTGELFF. The CDR3 nucleotides read TGTGCCAGCACCTTACTAGGAAACACCGGGGAGCTGTTTTTT.

This clone was seen once. The V call is TRBV15, the J call TRBJ2-7; D might be TRBD1 (6 bases). The CDR3 spans 14 residues. Trimming left V 3 bases short and J 6 bases short, with 15 bases between. Germline V CDR1 and CDR2: LNHNV, YYDKDF (reference sequence). The CDR3 spells CATSRNRQDPEQYF. DNA for the CDR3: TGTGCCACCAGCAGGAACAGACAGGATCCCGAGCAGTACTTC.

CDR3 in amino acids: CASSARYGEKLFF. The CDR3 bases are TGTGCCAGCAGCGCGAGGTACGGGGAAAAACTGTTTTTT. This sequence joins TRBV7-9 and TRBJ1-4; D gene ambiguous. V was cut by 5 bases and J by 8 bases, with 12 bases left in between. Per the germline V gene, CDR1 is SEHNR and CDR2 is FQNEAQ (reference sequence). The CDR3 has 13 residues. The full variable domain, completed using reference TRBV7-9 and TRBJ1-4, is DTGVSQNPRHKITKRGQNVTFRCDPISEHNRLYWYRQTLGQGPEFLTYFQNEAQLEKSRLLSDRFSAERPKGSFSTLEIQRTEQGDSAMYLCASSARYGEKLFFGSGTQLSVL.

The chain is built from TRBV5-8 and TRBJ1-1; D call uncertain. The length of the CDR3 is 14 residues. CDR1 SGHTS and CDR2 YDEGEE come from the germline V gene. Trimming cost V 6 bases and J 1 base, with 13 bases left between them. CDR3 in DNA: TGTGCCAGCAACACTCAGGATAAGAACACTGAAGCTTTCTTT. It translates to CASNTQDKNTEAFF.

The V and J genes are TRBV29-1 and TRBJ1-1; no reliable D call. Germline V lookup: CDR1 SQVTM, CDR2 ANQGSEA. The CDR3 spans 15 residues. Deletions cut 6 bases from V and 4 bases from J, with 21 bases between. CDR3 nucleotides: TGCAGCGTACTGCCCTGGACTCCCAGTGCCACTGAAGCTTTCTTT. Residues: CSVLPWTPSATEAFF.

This CDR3 reads CASSYGAGGTGELFF. The DNA of the CDR3 is TGTGCCAGCAGTTACGGGGCAGGGGGGACCGGGGAGCTGTTTTTT. The rearrangement links TRBV6-5 to TRBJ2-2; possibly TRBD1 for D (7 bases). V lost 2 bases and J lost 5, with 12 bases in between. The CDR3 has 15 amino acids. CDR1 and CDR2 from the germline V gene are MNHEY and SVGAGI.

The rearrangement joins TRBV7-9 to TRBJ1-5, with D possibly matching TRBD1 (6 bases). Germline V gene lookup returns CDR1 SEHNR and CDR2 FQNEAQ (reference sequence). V was pared by 0 bases and J by 0 bases, with 9 bases between. This CDR3 comprises 16 residues. This chain's CDR3 is CASSLAGGASNQPQHF. Written as DNA, the CDR3 is TGTGCCAGCAGCTTAGCGGGGGGGGCTAGCAATCAGCCCCAGCATTTT.

This chain links TRBV7-9 with TRBJ2-1; TRBD1 might be the D (7 bases). CDR3 length: 16 amino acids. The germline gives CDR1 SEHNR, CDR2 FQNEAQ (reference sequence). Trimming cost V 5 bases and J 2 bases, with 16 bases left between them. The DNA of the CDR3 is TGTGCCAGCAGCCCAGGGGGGACTCGCACCTACAATGAGCAGTTCTTC. Its protein is CASSPGGTRTYNEQFF.

This rearrangement joins TRBV7-2 to TRBJ2-3; a possible D gene is TRBD2 (8 bases). This CDR3 has 17 residues. The germline V gene has CDR1 SGHTA and CDR2 FQGNSA. Trimming stripped 4 bases from V and 4 bases from J, with 21 bases between. The CDR3 loop is CASSSSSGGGDADTQYF. The CDR3 DNA follows: TGTGCCAGCAGCTCTTCCTCGGGAGGGGGCGACGCAGATACGCAGTATTTT.

This clone was counted a single time. V and J are TRBV5-1 and TRBJ1-6, with D hard to call. Germline V CDR1 and CDR2: SGHRS, YFSETQ. This CDR3 has 14 amino acids. Trimming cost V 5 bases and J 5 bases, with 11 bases left between them. As DNA, the CDR3 is TGCGCCAGCAGGATTGGCCTAGATAATTCACCCCTCCACTTT. It codes for CASRIGLDNSPLHF.

The chain links TRBV6-6 to TRBJ2-1, with 7 nucleotides matching TRBD1. CDR3 length equals 12 residues. Per the germline V gene, CDR1 is MNHNY and CDR2 is SVGAGI (reference sequence). The trim removed 6 bases at V and 9 bases at J, leaving 5 bases unmatched. CDR3 nucleotides: TGTGCCAGCAGAGAGGGGGCTAGTGAGCAGTTCTTC. Residues: CASREGASEQFF.

This chain links TRBV5-1 with TRBJ2-7, with 11 bases that match TRBD2. The CDR3 covers 15 residues. With V trimmed by 1 base and J by 6 bases, 6 bases remained unmatched. Germline CDR1 is SGHRS and CDR2 is YFSETQ. CDR3 sequence reads: CASSLWSSGRSEQYF. The CDR3, as DNA: TGCGCCAGCAGCTTGTGGTCTAGCGGGAGGAGCGAGCAGTACTTC.